In its sample, the clone carrying this T cell receptor beta chain was seen a few times. Its antigen is not known. The authors made TCR cDNA by 5'RACE template switching, adding a universal primer site and UMIs. TCRdb re-called the 5' RACE reads through MiXCR, storing one row per CDR3 protein. The data contain some 290,000 distinct CDR3 sequences, about 11% of them singletons. This entry belongs to a study of T cells after yellow fever vaccination. Study-wide background: Fractions with few cells were prepared using SMART-Seq v4 Ultra Low Input. Study-wide results and limits: High-abundance clonotypes from the bulk population could contaminate FACS-sorted repertoires. Re-detected after boosting: most primary clones, 96% of CD4 and about 85% of CD8.

The sequenced sample was CD4+ T cells sorted from PBMCs, obtained 45 days after the yellow fever booster vaccination. This clonotype was sampled from a man between 18 and 35 years old who received the YFV17D yellow fever vaccine.

The CDR3 reads CASSLAADLLETQYF. The CDR3 nucleotides read TGCGCCAGCAGCTTGGCAGCAGACTTATTGGAGACCCAGTACTTC. The rearrangement joins TRBV5-1 to TRBJ2-5; D is unresolved. The CDR3 has 15 residues. Trimming left V 0 bases short and J 5 bases short, with 14 bases between. In germline, CDR1 is SGHRS, CDR2 YFSETQ. Variable domain in full (rest from reference TRBV5-1 and TRBJ2-5): KAGVTQTPRYLIKTRGQQVTLSCSPISGHRSVSWYQQTPGQGLQFLFEYFSETQRNKGNFPGRFSGRQFSNSRSEMNVSTLELGDSALYLCASSLAADLLETQYFGPGTRLLVL.